This TCR beta chain was sequenced during a study of OX40 agonist ivuxolimab in advanced cancers. Study results and caveats: Among the lowest levels of clonal expansion were found in partial responders at 0.1-3.0 mg/kg. Some nonresponders additionally presented with little normalized T-cell clonal expansion. Within 6 weeks, CD4+ and CD8+ blood T cells expanded clonally at 0.1 to 3.0 mg/kg.

Sequenced by immunoSEQ multiplex PCR; TCRdb stores in-frame clones only, minus some. The sample records 75,000 to 90,000 clones, about 89% being singletons. Note on this clone: Its cognate antigen is unknown.

In germline, CDR1 is LNHDA, CDR2 SQIVND (reference sequence). This CDR3 comprises 15 residues. V gave up 5 bases and J gave up 9 bases; unmatched junction bases: 10. The receptor was isolated from an adult with an advanced solid tumor such as melanoma, head and neck, liver or kidney cancer. V and J are TRBV19 and TRBJ2-1, with 10 bases fitting TRBD2. The sample consisted of CD4+ or CD8+ T cells sorted from blood, taken in a trial of the OX40 agonist ivuxolimab. The DNA of the CDR3 is TGTGCCAGTAGTCCAACTAGCGGGACCCCCTCTGAGCAGTTCTTC. Amino acid sequence: CASSPTSGTPSEQFF.